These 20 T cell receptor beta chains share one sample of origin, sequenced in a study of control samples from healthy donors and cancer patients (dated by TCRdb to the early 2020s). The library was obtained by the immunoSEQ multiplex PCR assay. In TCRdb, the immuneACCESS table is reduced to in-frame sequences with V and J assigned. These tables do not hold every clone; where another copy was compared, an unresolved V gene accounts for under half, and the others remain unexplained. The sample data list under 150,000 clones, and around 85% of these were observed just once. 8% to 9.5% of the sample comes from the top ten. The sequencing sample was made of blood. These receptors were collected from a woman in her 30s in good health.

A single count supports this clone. The CDR3 DNA reads TGTGCCAGCAGCCCGGGACTAGCGGGAAGTGATGAGCAGTTCTTC. It specifies CASSPGLAGSDEQFF. The V gene is TRBV5-6, the J gene TRBJ2-1, with 13 bases identical to TRBD2. The CDR3 length is 15 residues. V lost 4 bases and J lost 8; bases outside the gene matches: 6. Per germline, CDR1 SGHDT and CDR2 YYEEEE.

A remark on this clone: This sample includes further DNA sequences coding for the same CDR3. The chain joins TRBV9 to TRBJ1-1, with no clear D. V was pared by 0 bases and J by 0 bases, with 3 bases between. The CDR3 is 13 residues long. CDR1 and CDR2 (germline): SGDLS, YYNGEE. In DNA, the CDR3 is TGTGCCAGCAGCGTAGCCTTGAACACTGAAGCTTTCTTT. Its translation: CASSVALNTEAFF.

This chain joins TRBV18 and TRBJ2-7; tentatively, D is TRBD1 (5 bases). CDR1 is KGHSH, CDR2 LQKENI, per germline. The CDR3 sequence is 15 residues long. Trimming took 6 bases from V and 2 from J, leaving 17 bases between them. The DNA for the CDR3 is TGTGCCAGCTCGCCATCTGGGGCGGCGACCTACGAGCAGTACTTC. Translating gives CASSPSGAATYEQYF. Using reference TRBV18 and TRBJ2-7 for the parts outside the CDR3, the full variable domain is NAGVMQNPRHLVRRRGQEARLRCSPMKGHSHVYWYRQLPEEGLKFMVYLQKENIIDESGMPKERFSAEFPKEGPSILRIQQVVRGDSAAYFCASSPSGAATYEQYFGPGTRLTVT.

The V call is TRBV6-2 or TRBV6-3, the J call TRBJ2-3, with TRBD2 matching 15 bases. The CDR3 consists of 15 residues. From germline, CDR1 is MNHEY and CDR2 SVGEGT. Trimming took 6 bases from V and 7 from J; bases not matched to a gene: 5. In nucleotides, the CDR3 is TGTGCCAGCAGCGGCGGGACTAGCGGGAGGTATACGCAGTATTTT. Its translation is CASSGGTSGRYTQYF.

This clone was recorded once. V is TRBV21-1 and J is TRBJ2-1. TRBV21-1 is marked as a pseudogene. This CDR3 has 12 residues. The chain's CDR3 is CASSSPKGKQFF. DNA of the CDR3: TGTGCCAGCAGCTCGCCTAAGGGTAAGCAGTTCTTC.

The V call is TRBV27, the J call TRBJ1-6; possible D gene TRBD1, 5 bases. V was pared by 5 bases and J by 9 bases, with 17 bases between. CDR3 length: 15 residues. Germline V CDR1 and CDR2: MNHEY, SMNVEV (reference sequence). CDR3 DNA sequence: TGTGCCAGCAGTCTCTCCAGCAGGGACGGTTCACCCCTCCACTTT. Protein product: CASSLSSRDGSPLHF.

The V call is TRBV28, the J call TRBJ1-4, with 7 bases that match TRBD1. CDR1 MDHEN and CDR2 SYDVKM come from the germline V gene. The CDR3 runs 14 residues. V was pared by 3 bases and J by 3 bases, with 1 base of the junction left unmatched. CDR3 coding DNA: TGTGCCAGCAGTTTGGGACAGTCTAATGAAAAACTGTTTTTT. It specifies CASSLGQSNEKLFF.

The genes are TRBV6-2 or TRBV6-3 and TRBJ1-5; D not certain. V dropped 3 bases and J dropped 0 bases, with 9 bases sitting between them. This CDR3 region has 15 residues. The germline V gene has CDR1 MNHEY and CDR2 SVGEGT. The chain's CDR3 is CASSYTRNSNQPQHF. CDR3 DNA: TGTGCCAGCAGTTATACCAGAAATAGCAATCAGCCCCAGCATTTT.

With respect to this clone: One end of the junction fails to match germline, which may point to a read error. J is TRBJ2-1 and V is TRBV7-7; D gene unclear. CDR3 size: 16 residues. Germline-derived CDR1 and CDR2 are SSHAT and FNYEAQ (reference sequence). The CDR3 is CASSLGQKPSYNEQFF. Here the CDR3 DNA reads TGTGCTAGCAGCTTAGGTCAGAAACCTTCCTACAATGAGCAGTTCTTC.

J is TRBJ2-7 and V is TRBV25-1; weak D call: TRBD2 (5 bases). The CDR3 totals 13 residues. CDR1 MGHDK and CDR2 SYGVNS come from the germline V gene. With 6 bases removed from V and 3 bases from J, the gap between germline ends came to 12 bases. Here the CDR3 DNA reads TGTGCCAGCAGGACCGGGAAAATCTACGAGCAGTACTTC. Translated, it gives CASRTGKIYEQYF.

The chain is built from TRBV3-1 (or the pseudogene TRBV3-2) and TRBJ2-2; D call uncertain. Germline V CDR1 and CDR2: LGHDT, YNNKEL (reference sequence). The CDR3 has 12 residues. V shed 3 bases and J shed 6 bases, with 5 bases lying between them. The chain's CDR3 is CASSHVAGELFF. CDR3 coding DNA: TGTGCCAGCAGCCACGTGGCCGGGGAGCTGTTTTTT.

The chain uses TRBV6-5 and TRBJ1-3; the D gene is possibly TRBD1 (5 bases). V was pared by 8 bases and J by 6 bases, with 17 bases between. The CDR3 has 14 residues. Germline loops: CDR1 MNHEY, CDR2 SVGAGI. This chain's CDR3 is CASGPGTVENTIYF. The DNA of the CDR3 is TGTGCCAGCGGCCCAGGGACTGTCGAAAACACCATATATTTT.

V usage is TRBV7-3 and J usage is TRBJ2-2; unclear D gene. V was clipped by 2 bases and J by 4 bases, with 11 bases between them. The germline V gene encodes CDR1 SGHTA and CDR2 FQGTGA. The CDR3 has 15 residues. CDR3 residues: CASSLSRPGTGELFF. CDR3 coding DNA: TGTGCCAGCAGCTTATCGCGGCCGGGCACCGGGGAGCTGTTTTTT.

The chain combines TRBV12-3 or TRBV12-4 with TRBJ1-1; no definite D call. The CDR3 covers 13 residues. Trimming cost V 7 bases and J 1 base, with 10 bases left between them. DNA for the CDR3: TGTGCCAGCACTCCGGGGTGGAACACTGAAGCTTTCTTT. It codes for CASTPGWNTEAFF.

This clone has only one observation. The CDR3: CAWSVLAGGTEAFF. The CDR3 region has the DNA TGTGCCTGGAGTGTACTGGCAGGGGGTACCGAAGCTTTCTTT. The chain joins TRBV30 to TRBJ1-1, with 7 positions matching TRBD1. Trimming took 0 bases from V and 8 from J; bases not matched to a gene: 9. The germline V gene has CDR1 GTSNPN and CDR2 SVGIG (reference sequence). The CDR3 consists of 14 residues.

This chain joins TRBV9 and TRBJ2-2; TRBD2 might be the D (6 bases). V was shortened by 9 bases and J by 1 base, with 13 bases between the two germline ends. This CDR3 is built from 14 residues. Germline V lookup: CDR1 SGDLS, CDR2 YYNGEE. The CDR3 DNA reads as TGTGCCACCGGACGGCGGGAGAACACCGGGGAGCTGTTTTTT. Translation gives CATGRRENTGELFF.

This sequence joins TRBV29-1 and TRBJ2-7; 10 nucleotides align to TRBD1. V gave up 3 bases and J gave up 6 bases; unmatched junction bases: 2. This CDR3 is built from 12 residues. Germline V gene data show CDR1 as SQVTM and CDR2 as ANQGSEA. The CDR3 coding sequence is TGCAGCGTTGATGACAGGGGGCTCGAGCAGTACTTC. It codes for CSVDDRGLEQYF.

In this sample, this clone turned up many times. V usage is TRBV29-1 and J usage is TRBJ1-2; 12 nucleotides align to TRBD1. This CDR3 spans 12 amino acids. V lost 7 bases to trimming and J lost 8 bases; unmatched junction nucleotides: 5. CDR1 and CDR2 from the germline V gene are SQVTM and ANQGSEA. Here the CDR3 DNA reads TGCAGCGCGGGACAGGGGGCAGGAGGCTACACCTTC. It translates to CSAGQGAGGYTF.

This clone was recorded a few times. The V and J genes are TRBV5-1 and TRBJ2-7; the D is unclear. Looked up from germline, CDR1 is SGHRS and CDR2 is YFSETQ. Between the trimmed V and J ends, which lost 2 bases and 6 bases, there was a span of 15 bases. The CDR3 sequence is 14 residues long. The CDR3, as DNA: TGCGCCAGCAGCTTAGGTCAAACTTTCCCCGAGCAGTACTTC. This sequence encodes CASSLGQTFPEQYF. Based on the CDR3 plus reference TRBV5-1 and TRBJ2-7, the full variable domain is KAGVTQTPRYLIKTRGQQVTLSCSPISGHRSVSWYQQTPGQGLQFLFEYFSETQRNKGNFPGRFSGRQFSNSRSEMNVSTLELGDSALYLCASSLGQTFPEQYFGPGTRLTVT.

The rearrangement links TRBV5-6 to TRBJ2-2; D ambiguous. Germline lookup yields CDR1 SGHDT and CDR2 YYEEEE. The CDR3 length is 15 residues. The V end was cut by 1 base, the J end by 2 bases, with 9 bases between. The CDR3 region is CASSLLDANTGELFF. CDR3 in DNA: TGTGCCAGCAGCTTGCTAGACGCTAACACCGGGGAGCTGTTTTTT.